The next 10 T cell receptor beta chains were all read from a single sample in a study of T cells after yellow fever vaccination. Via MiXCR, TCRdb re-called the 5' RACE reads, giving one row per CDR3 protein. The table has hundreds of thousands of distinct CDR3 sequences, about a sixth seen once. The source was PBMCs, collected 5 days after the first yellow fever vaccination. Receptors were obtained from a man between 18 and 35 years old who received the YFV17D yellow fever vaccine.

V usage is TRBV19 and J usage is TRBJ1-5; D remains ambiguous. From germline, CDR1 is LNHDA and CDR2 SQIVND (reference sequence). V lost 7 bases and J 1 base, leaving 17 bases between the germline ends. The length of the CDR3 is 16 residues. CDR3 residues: CASKSIKGPSNQPQHF. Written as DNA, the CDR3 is TGTGCCAGTAAATCAATTAAAGGACCGAGCAATCAGCCCCAGCATTTT.

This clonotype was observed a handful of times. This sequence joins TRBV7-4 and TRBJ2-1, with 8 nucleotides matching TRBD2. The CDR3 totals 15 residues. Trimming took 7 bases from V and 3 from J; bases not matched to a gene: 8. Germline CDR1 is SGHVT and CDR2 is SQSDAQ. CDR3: CASTIYGTSYNEQFF. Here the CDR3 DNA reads TGTGCCAGCACCATCTATGGGACTAGCTACAATGAGCAGTTCTTC. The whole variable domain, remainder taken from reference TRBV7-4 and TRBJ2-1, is GAGVSQSPRYKVAKRGRDVALRCDSISGHVTLYWYRQTLGQGSEVLTYSQSDAQRDKSGRPSGRFSAERPERSVSTLKIQRTEQGDSAVYLCASTIYGTSYNEQFFGPGTRLTVL.

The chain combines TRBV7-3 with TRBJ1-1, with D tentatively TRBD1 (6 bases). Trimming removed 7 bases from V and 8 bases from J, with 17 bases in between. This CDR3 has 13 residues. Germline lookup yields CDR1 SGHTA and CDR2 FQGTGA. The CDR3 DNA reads TGTGCCAGCAAGGATCCGGGGGCCCGGGAAGCTTTCTTT. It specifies CASKDPGAREAFF.

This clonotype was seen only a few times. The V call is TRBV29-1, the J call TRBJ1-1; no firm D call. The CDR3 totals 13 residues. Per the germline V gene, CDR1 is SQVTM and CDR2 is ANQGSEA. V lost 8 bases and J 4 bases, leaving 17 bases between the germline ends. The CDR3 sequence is CSSSRGRGTEAFF. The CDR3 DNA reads TGCAGCTCCTCACGGGGTAGAGGCACTGAAGCTTTCTTT.

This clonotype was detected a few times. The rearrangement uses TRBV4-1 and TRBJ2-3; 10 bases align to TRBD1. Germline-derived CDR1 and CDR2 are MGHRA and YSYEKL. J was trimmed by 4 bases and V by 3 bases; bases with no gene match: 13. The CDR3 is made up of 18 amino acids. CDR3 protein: CASSQDPGTGVLSDTQYF. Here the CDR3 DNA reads TGCGCCAGCAGCCAGGACCCTGGGACAGGGGTATTGTCAGATACGCAGTATTTT.

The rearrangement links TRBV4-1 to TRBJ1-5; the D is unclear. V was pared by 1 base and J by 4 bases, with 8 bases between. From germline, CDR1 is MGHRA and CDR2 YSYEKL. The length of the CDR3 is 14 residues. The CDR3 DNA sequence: TGCGCCAGCAGCCAAGTTACAGAGAATCAGCCCCAGCATTTT. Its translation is CASSQVTENQPQHF.

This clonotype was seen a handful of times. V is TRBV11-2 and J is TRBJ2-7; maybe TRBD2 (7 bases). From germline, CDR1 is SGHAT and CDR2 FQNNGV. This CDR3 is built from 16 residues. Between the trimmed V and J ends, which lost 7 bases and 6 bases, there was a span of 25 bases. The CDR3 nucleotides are TGTGCCAGCAAAGAGGGGGGGGCCTCCAGGGTGGCCGAGCAGTACTTC. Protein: CASKEGGASRVAEQYF.

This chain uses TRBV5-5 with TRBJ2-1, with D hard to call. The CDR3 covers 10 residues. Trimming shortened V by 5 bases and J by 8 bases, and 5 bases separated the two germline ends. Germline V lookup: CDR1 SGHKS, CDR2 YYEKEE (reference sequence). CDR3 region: CASRAHEQFF. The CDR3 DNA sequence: TGTGCCAGCAGGGCCCATGAGCAGTTCTTC.

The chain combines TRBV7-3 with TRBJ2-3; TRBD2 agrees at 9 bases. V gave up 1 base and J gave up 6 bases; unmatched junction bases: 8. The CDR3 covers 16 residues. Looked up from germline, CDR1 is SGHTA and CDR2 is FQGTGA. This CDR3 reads CASSLRASGVVDTQYF. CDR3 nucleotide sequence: TGTGCCAGCAGCTTAAGGGCTAGCGGGGTCGTGGATACGCAGTATTTT.

The CDR3 DNA reads TGCGCCAGCAGCCTCGGAGGCGGGCTGATGGCCCTCCACTTT. Protein product: CASSLGGGLMALHF. This chain links TRBV4-1 with TRBJ1-6, with D unclear. In germline, CDR1 is MGHRA, CDR2 YSYEKL. This CDR3 contains 14 residues. The V gene lost 4 bases and the J gene lost 14 bases, with 18 bases spanning the gap.